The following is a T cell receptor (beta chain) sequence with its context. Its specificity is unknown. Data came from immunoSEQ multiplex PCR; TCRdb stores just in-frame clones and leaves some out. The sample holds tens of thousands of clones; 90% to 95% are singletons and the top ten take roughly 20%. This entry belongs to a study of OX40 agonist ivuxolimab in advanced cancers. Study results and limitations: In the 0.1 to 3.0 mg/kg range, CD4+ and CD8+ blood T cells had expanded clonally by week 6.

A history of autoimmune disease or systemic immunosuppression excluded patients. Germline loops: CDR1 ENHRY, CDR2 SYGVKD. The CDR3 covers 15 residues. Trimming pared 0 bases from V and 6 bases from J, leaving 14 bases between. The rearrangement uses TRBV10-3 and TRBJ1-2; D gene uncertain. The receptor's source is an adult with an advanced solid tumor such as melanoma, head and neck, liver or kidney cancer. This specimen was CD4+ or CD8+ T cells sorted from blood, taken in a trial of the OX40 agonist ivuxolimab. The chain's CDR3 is CAISESYSGIDGYTF. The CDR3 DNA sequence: TGTGCCATCAGTGAGTCATACAGTGGTATTGATGGCTACACCTTC.